A single sample gave rise to the 10 T cell receptor beta chains below, sequenced in a study of T cells in Graves' hyperthyroidism and ophthalmopathy. The source material, RNA transcripts, was used to amplify TCR beta CDR3 regions. HTBI primers were employed in a first-round RT-PCR of the TCR CDR3. From the multiplex PCR reads, TCRdb called clonotypes with MiXCR, one entry per CDR3 protein. This sample has roughly 350,000 distinct CDR3 sequences, with about 14% found just once. The specimen was blood. These receptors were obtained from a woman in her twenties or thirties with Graves' ophthalmopathy.

This clonotype was detected many times. The rearrangement uses TRBV30 and TRBJ1-6, with 7 bases identical to TRBD1. V shed 5 bases and J 9 bases; nucleotides not matched to a gene: 7. Germline CDR1 reads GTSNPN; CDR2 reads SVGIG (reference sequence). The CDR3 has 13 amino acids. CDR3 amino acids: CAWAGQDLSPLHF. The CDR3 DNA follows: TGTGCCTGGGCCGGACAGGACCTTTCACCCCTCCACTTT.

In this sample, this clonotype turned up many times. The V and J genes are TRBV12-3 or TRBV12-4 and TRBJ2-3; 7 positions match TRBD2. The CDR3 is made up of 15 amino acids. The V segment lost 7 bases and the J segment 0 bases; nucleotides outside the gene matches: 7. The CDR3 is CASKRGQPSTDTQYF. The CDR3 coding sequence is TGTGCCAGCAAGCGGGGTCAACCGAGCACAGATACGCAGTATTTT.

This clonotype was detected a few times. The chain has TRBV4-2 and TRBJ1-1, with D perhaps matching TRBD1 (6 bases). Germline V gives CDR1 LGHNA, CDR2 YNFKEQ. V shed 2 bases and J shed 0 bases, with 13 bases lying between them. The CDR3 consists of 16 residues. CDR3 nucleotide sequence: TGTGCCAGCAGCCAAAGAACGACAGGTTTGAACACTGAAGCTTTCTTT. Protein: CASSQRTTGLNTEAFF.

Worth noting for this clonotype: This sequence may be a read error, since a much larger clone differs from it by one base. This chain links TRBV7-9 with TRBJ1-2; no definite D call. Trimming removed 4 bases from V and 2 bases from J, with 14 bases in between. Germline loops: CDR1 SEHNR, CDR2 FQNEAQ (reference sequence). CDR3 length: 15 residues. The CDR3 DNA follows: TGTGCCAGCAGCTACCTGGACGGCGAGAACTATGGCTACACCTTC. It codes for CASSYLDGENYGYTF. The full variable domain, with the rest looked up from reference TRBV7-9 and TRBJ1-2, is DTGVSQNPRHKITKRGQNVTFRCDPISEHNRLYWYRQTLGQGPEFLTYFQNEAQLEKSRLLSDRFSAERPKGSFSTLEIQRTEQGDSAMYLCASSYLDGENYGYTFGSGTRLTVV.

In its sample, this clonotype was seen a few times. The chain uses TRBV19 and TRBJ1-5, with 9 bases aligning to TRBD1. The CDR3 runs to 16 residues. Germline V lookup: CDR1 LNHDA, CDR2 SQIVND (reference sequence). The ends lost 7 bases at V and 1 base at J; junction bases unmatched: 8. The CDR3 DNA reads TGTGCCAGTACCGATTTAGGGACAGGGAGCAATCAGCCCCAGCATTTT. Amino acids: CASTDLGTGSNQPQHF.

This clonotype was seen many times. V usage is TRBV7-2 and J usage is TRBJ1-5; unclear D gene. Trimming cost V 5 bases and J 4 bases, with 9 bases left between them. The CDR3 sequence is 13 residues long. Germline V gives CDR1 SGHTA, CDR2 FQGNSA. CDR3 DNA sequence: TGTGCCAGCAGCGTTTATTATAATCAGCCCCAGCATTTT. Translation gives CASSVYYNQPQHF.

This chain connects TRBV19 to TRBJ2-2; maybe TRBD1 (6 bases). Deletions cut 6 bases from V and 4 bases from J, with 15 bases between. CDR1 LNHDA and CDR2 SQIVND come from the germline V gene (reference sequence). This CDR3 spans 15 amino acids. The CDR3 region has the DNA TGTGCCAGTAGCCCCGACAGGATTAGCACCGGGGAGCTGTTTTTT. It encodes CASSPDRISTGELFF.

This clonotype was seen just once. The CDR3 bases are TGTGCCAGCAGCTCACCCGGGGAGGGGTCCTACGAGCAGTACTTC. Translating it yields CASSSPGEGSYEQYF. The V call is TRBV7-9, the J call TRBJ2-7, with 7 bases that match TRBD2. Trimming took 4 bases from V and 1 from J; bases not matched to a gene: 7. The germline V gene encodes CDR1 SEHNR and CDR2 FQNEAQ (reference sequence). The CDR3 is 15 amino acids.

The V call is TRBV2, the J call TRBJ2-1; 11 positions match TRBD1. In germline, CDR1 is SNHLY, CDR2 FYNNEI. The CDR3 totals 15 residues. The V gene end was trimmed by 10 bases and the J gene end by 3 bases; junction bases not matched to a gene: 8. The CDR3 is CATTTGTGGYNEQFF. The CDR3 DNA is TGTGCCACAACCACCGGGACAGGGGGCTACAATGAGCAGTTCTTC.

The chain couples TRBV27 to TRBJ1-5, with D possibly TRBD1 on 6 matching bases. Trimming removed 5 bases from V and 8 bases from J, with 19 bases in between. The CDR3 is made up of 15 amino acids. Germline CDR1 MNHEY, CDR2 SMNVEV (reference sequence). For the CDR3, the DNA is TGTGCCAGCAGTCCACGGGGCGGGGGCTTGGAGCCCCAGCATTTT. Protein product: CASSPRGGGLEPQHF.